This passage covers 19 T cell receptor beta chains from one sample sequenced in a study of technical replicates of blood from a few donors. The method was immunoSEQ multiplex PCR; TCRdb's version includes in-frame clones alone and lacks a portion of them. The data show just over 80,000 clones, with approximately 94% seen just once and 0.38% held by the top ten. Input material: T cells isolated from PBMCs. The receptors stem from a human donor in good health.

V gene TRBV19 combines with J gene TRBJ2-5; D not certain. Germline V gene sequence: CDR1 LNHDA, CDR2 SQIVND (reference sequence). The CDR3 loop spans 15 amino acids. Trimming took off 5 bases at V and 4 bases at J, with 17 bases between the two ends. Here the CDR3 DNA reads TGTGCCAGTAGTCCACCCCTTGGCCGAGGAGAGACCCAGTACTTC. Translated, it gives CASSPPLGRGETQYF.

The chain has TRBV10-3 and TRBJ2-5; D remains ambiguous. The germline V gene encodes CDR1 ENHRY and CDR2 SYGVKD. Trimming took off 3 bases at V and 3 bases at J, with 5 bases between the two ends. The CDR3 runs to 12 residues. The CDR3, as DNA: TGTGCCATCAGTGAACCTAAAGAGACCCAGTACTTC. This gives the protein CAISEPKETQYF.

The chain has TRBV29-1 and TRBJ2-7; 8 bases fit TRBD1. CDR1 is SQVTM, CDR2 ANQGSEA, per germline. V shed 5 bases and J 3 bases; nucleotides not matched to a gene: 9. The CDR3 totals 14 residues. CDR3 DNA: TGCAGCGTTAGACAGGGGAGTTTCGTCTACGAGCAGTACTTC. This encodes CSVRQGSFVYEQYF.

The CDR3: CASSFSGRDLYEQYF. CDR3 in DNA: TGTGCCAGCAGCTTTAGCGGGAGGGATCTTTACGAGCAGTACTTC. This rearrangement joins TRBV7-2 to TRBJ2-7; 11 bases are a match to TRBD2. Unmatched junction bases numbered 5, after V lost 3 bases and J lost 4 bases. Per germline, CDR1 SGHTA and CDR2 FQGNSA. The CDR3 has 15 amino acids.

This rearrangement joins TRBV5-1 to TRBJ1-2; perhaps TRBD1 as D (6 bases). There are 14 residues in the CDR3. V was clipped by 0 bases and J by 5 bases, with 11 bases between them. Germline V gene sequence: CDR1 SGHRS, CDR2 YFSETQ. The chain's CDR3 is CASSLDRRGYGYTF. The DNA of the CDR3 is TGCGCCAGCAGCTTGGATCGCAGGGGATATGGCTACACCTTC. The variable domain in full, with the rest retrieved from reference TRBV5-1 and TRBJ1-2, is KAGVTQTPRYLIKTRGQQVTLSCSPISGHRSVSWYQQTPGQGLQFLFEYFSETQRNKGNFPGRFSGRQFSNSRSEMNVSTLELGDSALYLCASSLDRRGYGYTFGSGTRLTVV.

The chain is built from TRBV28 and TRBJ2-7, with 14 positions matching TRBD2. Trimming cost V 5 bases and J 4 bases; bases outside gene matches: 4. Germline CDR1 is MDHEN and CDR2 is SYDVKM. The CDR3 is 15 amino acids. The CDR3 loop reads CASSPGLAGGYEQYF. CDR3 nucleotides: TGTGCCAGCAGTCCCGGACTAGCGGGAGGATACGAGCAGTACTTC.

The chain joins TRBV7-9 to TRBJ1-5; TRBD1 matches 7 bases. The CDR3 totals 16 residues. Germline assignment: CDR1 SEHNR and CDR2 FQNEAQ (reference sequence). Germline trimming cut 5 bases from V and 0 bases from J; bases unmatched to any gene: 7. Here the CDR3 DNA reads TGTGCCAGCAGCCCCGGGACAGTCTTTAGCAATCAGCCCCAGCATTTT. Its protein is CASSPGTVFSNQPQHF.

The genes are TRBV9 and TRBJ2-3; weak D call: TRBD2 (6 bases). The CDR3 loop spans 15 amino acids. V was cut by 4 bases and J by 4 bases, with 16 bases left in between. The germline V gene encodes CDR1 SGDLS and CDR2 YYNGEE. The CDR3 spells CASSPLISGADTQYF. CDR3 nucleotides: TGTGCCAGCAGCCCCCTAATATCGGGGGCAGATACGCAGTATTTT.

The chain carries TRBV11-3 and TRBJ1-4; D gene ambiguous. This CDR3 contains 13 residues. From germline, CDR1 is SGHNT and CDR2 YENEEA. The ends were cut back, 8 bases at V and 0 bases at J, with 7 bases in the middle. In DNA, the CDR3 is TGTGCCAGCTATTGGCCAACTAATGAAAAACTGTTTTTT. Its protein product is CASYWPTNEKLFF.

The J gene is TRBJ2-1, the V gene TRBV7-3, with 9 nucleotides matching TRBD1. V dropped 5 bases and J dropped 5; count of bases not matched to a gene: 1. The CDR3 has 13 residues. Germline V gene sequence: CDR1 SGHTA, CDR2 FQGTGA. The CDR3 reads CASSHRGHNEQFF. The DNA of the CDR3 is TGTGCCAGCAGCCACAGGGGGCACAATGAGCAGTTCTTC.

The chain has TRBV28 and TRBJ2-7, with 7 bases identical to TRBD2. The CDR3 is 14 amino acids. Germline trimming cut 3 bases from V and 1 base from J; bases unmatched to any gene: 3. Germline V gene lookup returns CDR1 MDHEN and CDR2 SYDVKM. This chain's CDR3 is CASSLSSGSYEQYF. The CDR3 DNA sequence: TGTGCCAGCAGTTTGTCTAGCGGATCCTACGAGCAGTACTTC.

The CDR3 sequence: CAISSGLNTGELFF. CDR3 sequence (DNA): TGTGCCATCAGTTCGGGACTAAACACCGGGGAGCTGTTTTTT. V is TRBV10-3 and J is TRBJ2-2; 7 nucleotides agree with TRBD2. J gave up 2 bases and V 5 bases, and 2 bases lay outside the gene matches. Germline V gene data show CDR1 as ENHRY and CDR2 as SYGVKD. The CDR3 has 14 residues.

J is TRBJ1-5 and V is TRBV28, with 11 bases aligning to TRBD1. J was trimmed by 6 bases and V by 6 bases; bases with no gene match: 4. The V gene's germline CDR1 is MDHEN and CDR2 SYDVKM. The CDR3 runs to 14 residues. The CDR3 sequence is CASSPDRGPQPQHF. CDR3 sequence (DNA): TGTGCCAGCAGCCCGGACAGGGGGCCTCAGCCCCAGCATTTT.

V and J are TRBV5-6 and TRBJ2-5, with D perhaps TRBD1 (6 bases). The CDR3 contains 16 residues. V shed 7 bases and J shed 4 bases, with 23 bases lying between them. Germline CDR1 reads SGHDT; CDR2 reads YYEEEE. The CDR3 is CASGRGGRTFGETQYF. The CDR3 nucleotides are TGTGCCAGCGGCCGTGGGGGCCGGACTTTTGGAGAGACCCAGTACTTC.

The chain joins TRBV27 to TRBJ2-3, with a tentative D call TRBD1 (5 bases). The CDR3 is 17 amino acids. V dropped 3 bases and J dropped 2 bases, with 18 bases sitting between them. Germline CDR1 and CDR2: MNHEY and SMNVEV (reference sequence). The CDR3 DNA reads TGTGCCAGCAGTTTCTCCCCGGCCAGGGTAAACACAGATACGCAGTATTTT. The encoded protein is CASSFSPARVNTDTQYF.

The chain is built from TRBV11-2 and TRBJ1-1; D is ambiguous. CDR1 is SGHAT and CDR2 is FQNNGV in the germline V gene. The CDR3 runs 13 residues. Trimming left V 0 bases short and J 6 bases short, with 8 bases between. The CDR3 is CASSLEDGSEAFF. CDR3 bases: TGTGCCAGCAGCTTAGAAGACGGGTCTGAAGCTTTCTTT.

The rearrangement links TRBV5-6 to TRBJ2-7, with TRBD1 matching 7 bases. Trimming cost V 5 bases and J 4 bases; bases outside gene matches: 12. The V gene's germline CDR1 is SGHDT and CDR2 YYEEEE. The CDR3 is 15 residues long. The CDR3 region has the DNA TGTGCCAGCAGTTCACGTAGGGGGCTCTTATACGAGCAGTACTTC. Its translation: CASSSRRGLLYEQYF.

This rearrangement joins TRBV5-6 to TRBJ1-2; maybe TRBD1 (5 bases). This CDR3 has 15 amino acids. V was shortened by 4 bases and J by 8 bases, with 21 bases between the two germline ends. The germline V gene encodes CDR1 SGHDT and CDR2 YYEEEE. The CDR3, as DNA: TGTGCCAGCAGCCCCGGGCCGATGGGACTGCAGGGCTACACCTTC. It encodes CASSPGPMGLQGYTF.

This rearrangement joins TRBV5-1 to TRBJ2-7; 9 bases line up with TRBD2. CDR3 size: 16 residues. CDR1 SGHRS and CDR2 YFSETQ come from the germline V gene. J was trimmed by 0 bases and V by 0 bases; bases with no gene match: 4. CDR3 in DNA: TGCGCCAGCAGCTTGGACCTAGCGGGACCCTCCTACGAGCAGTACTTC. Its translation is CASSLDLAGPSYEQYF.